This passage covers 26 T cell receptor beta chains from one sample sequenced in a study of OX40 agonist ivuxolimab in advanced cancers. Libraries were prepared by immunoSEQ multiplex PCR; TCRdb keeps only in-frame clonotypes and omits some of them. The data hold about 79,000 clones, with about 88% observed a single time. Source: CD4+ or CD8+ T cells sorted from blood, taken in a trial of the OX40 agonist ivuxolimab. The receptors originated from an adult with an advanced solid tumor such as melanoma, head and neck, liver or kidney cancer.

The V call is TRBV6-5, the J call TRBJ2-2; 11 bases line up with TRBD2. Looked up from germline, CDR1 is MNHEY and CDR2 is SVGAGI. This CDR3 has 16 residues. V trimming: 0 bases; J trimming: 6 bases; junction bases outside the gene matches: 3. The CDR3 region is CASSYSSGRAAGELFF. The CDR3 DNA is TGTGCCAGCAGTTACTCTAGCGGGAGGGCCGCCGGGGAGCTGTTTTTT.

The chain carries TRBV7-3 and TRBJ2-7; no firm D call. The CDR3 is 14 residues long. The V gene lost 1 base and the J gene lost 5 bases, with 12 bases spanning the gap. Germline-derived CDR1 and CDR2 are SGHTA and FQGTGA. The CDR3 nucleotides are TGTGCCAGCAGCTTAAAGCCAAATGGCCACGAGCAGTACTTC. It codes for CASSLKPNGHEQYF. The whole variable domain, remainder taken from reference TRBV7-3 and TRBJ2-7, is GAGVSQTPSNKVTEKGKYVELRCDPISGHTALYWYRQSLGQGPEFLIYFQGTGAADDSGLPNDRFFAVRPEGSVSTLKIQRTERGDSAVYLCASSLKPNGHEQYFGPGTRLTVT.

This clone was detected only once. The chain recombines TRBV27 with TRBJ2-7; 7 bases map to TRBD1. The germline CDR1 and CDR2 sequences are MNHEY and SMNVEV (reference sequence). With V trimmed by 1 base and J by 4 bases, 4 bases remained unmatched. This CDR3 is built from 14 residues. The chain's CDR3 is CASSLYRDSYEQYF. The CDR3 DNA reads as TGTGCCAGCAGTTTATACCGGGACAGTTACGAGCAGTACTTC.

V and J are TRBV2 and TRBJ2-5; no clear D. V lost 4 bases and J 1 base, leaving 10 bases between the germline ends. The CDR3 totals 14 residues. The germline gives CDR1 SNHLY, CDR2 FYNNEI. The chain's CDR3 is CASSVGLTQETQYF. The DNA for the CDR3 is TGTGCCAGCAGTGTAGGCCTAACCCAAGAGACCCAGTACTTC.

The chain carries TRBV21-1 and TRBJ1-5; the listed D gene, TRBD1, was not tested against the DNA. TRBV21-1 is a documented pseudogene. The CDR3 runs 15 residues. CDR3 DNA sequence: TGTGCCAGCAGCAATTCAGGCAGAGACAATCAGCCCCAGCATTTT. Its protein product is CASSNSGRDNQPQHF.

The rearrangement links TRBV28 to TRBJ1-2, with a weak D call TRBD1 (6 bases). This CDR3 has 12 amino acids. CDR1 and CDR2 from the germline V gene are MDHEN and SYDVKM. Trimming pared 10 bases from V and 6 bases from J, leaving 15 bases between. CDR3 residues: CATQGQSHGYTF. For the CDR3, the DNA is TGTGCCACCCAGGGGCAGAGTCATGGCTACACCTTC.

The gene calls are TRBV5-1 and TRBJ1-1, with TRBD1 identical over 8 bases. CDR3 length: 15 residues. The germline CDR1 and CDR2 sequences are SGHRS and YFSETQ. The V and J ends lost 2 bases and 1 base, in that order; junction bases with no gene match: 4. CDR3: CASSFPDRGNTEAFF. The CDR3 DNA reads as TGCGCCAGCAGCTTCCCTGACAGGGGGAACACTGAAGCTTTCTTT.

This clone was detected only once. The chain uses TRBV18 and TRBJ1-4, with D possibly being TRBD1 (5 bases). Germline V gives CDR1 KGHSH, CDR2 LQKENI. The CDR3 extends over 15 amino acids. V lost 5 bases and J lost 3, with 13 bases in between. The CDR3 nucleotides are TGTGCCAGCTCAGGATCGGAACAGGCTAATGAAAAACTGTTTTTT. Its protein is CASSGSEQANEKLFF. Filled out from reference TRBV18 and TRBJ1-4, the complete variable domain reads NAGVMQNPRHLVRRRGQEARLRCSPMKGHSHVYWYRQLPEEGLKFMVYLQKENIIDESGMPKERFSAEFPKEGPSILRIQQVVRGDSAAYFCASSGSEQANEKLFFGSGTQLSVL.

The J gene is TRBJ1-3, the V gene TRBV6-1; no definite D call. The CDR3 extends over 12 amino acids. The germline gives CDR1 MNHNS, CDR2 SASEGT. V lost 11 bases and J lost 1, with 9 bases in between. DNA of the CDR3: TGTGCCGGCGGGAGGTCTGGAAACACCATATATTTT. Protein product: CAGGRSGNTIYF.

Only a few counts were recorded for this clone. CDR3 in amino acids: CASSYSASGSHEQYF. The CDR3 region has the DNA TGTGCCAGCAGTTACTCGGCTAGCGGGAGTCACGAGCAGTACTTC. V is TRBV6-7 and J is TRBJ2-7; 10 bases agree with TRBD2. TRBV6-7 is annotated as an ORF whose role is uncertain. The CDR3 has 15 amino acids. J was trimmed by 5 bases and V by 0 bases; bases with no gene match: 4.

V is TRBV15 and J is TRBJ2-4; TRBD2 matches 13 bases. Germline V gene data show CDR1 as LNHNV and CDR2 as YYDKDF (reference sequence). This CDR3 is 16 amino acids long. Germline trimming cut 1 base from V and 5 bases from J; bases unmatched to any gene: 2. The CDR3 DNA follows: TGTGCCACCAGCAGAGTAGGGACTAGCGGGGAAAACATTCAGTACTTC. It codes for CATSRVGTSGENIQYF.

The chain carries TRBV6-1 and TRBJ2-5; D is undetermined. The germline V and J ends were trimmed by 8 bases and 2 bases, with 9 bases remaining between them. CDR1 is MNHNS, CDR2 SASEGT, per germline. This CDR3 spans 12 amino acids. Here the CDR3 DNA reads TGTGCCAGCGTGGCAGCGCAAGAGACCCAGTACTTC. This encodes CASVAAQETQYF.

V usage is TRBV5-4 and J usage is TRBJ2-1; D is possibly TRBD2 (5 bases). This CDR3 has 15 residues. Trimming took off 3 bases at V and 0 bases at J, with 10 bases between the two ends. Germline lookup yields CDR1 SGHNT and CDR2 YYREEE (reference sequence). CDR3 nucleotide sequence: TGTGCCAGCAGCTCCCGGGGAGACTCCTACAATGAGCAGTTCTTC. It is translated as CASSSRGDSYNEQFF.

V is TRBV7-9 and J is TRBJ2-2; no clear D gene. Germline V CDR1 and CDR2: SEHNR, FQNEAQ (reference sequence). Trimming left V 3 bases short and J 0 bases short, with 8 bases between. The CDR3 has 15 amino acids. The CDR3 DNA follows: TGTGCCAGCAGCTTTCAAGACACGAACACCGGGGAGCTGTTTTTT. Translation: CASSFQDTNTGELFF.

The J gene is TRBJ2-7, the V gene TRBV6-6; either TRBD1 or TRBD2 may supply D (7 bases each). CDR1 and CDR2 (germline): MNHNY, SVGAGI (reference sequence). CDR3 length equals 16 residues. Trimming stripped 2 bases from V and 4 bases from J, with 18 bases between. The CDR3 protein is CASSYTSPGGGYEQYF. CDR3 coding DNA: TGTGCCAGCAGTTACACTAGTCCAGGGGGGGGGTACGAGCAGTACTTC.

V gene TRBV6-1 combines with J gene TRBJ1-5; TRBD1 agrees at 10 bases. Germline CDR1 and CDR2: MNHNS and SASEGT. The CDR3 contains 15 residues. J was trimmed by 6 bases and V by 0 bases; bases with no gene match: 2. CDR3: CASSEAGTGAQPQHF. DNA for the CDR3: TGTGCCAGCAGTGAAGCCGGGACAGGGGCTCAGCCCCAGCATTTT.

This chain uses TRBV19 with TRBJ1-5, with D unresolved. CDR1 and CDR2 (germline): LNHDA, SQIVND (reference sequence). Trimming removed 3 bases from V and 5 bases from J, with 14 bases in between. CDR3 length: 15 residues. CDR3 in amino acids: CASSMFGRVDQPQHF. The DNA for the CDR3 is TGTGCCAGTAGTATGTTCGGGAGGGTAGATCAGCCCCAGCATTTT.

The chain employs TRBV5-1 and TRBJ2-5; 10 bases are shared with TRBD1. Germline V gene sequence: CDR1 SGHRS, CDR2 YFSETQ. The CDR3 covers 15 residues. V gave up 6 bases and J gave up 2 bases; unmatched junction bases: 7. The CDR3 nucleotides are TGCGCCAGCAACTCCGGGACAGGGGCGCAAGAGACCCAGTACTTC. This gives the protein CASNSGTGAQETQYF.

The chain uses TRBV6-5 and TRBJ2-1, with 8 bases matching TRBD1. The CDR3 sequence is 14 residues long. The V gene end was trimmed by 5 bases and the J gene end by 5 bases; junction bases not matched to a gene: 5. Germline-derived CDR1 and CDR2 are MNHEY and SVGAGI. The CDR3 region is CASSTGTGDNEQFF. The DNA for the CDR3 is TGTGCCAGCAGTACCGGGACAGGTGACAATGAGCAGTTCTTC.

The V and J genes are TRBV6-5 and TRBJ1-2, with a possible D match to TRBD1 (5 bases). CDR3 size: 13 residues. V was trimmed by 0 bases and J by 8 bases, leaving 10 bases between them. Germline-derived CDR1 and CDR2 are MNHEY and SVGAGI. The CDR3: CASSYSPGQGYTF. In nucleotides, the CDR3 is TGTGCCAGCAGTTACTCTCCAGGGCAAGGCTACACCTTC.

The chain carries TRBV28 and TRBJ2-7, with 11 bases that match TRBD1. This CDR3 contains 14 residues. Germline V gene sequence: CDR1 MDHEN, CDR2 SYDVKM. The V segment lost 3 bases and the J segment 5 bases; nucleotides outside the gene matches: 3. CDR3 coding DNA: TGTGCCAGCAGTTTGGGGACAGGGGGGAACGAGCAGTACTTC. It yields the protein CASSLGTGGNEQYF.

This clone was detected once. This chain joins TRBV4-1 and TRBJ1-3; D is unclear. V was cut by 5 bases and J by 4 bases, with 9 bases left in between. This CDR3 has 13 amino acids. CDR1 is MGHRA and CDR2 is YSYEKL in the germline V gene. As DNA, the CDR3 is TGCGCCAGCAGCAATCCCGGAGGAAACACCATATATTTT. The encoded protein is CASSNPGGNTIYF.

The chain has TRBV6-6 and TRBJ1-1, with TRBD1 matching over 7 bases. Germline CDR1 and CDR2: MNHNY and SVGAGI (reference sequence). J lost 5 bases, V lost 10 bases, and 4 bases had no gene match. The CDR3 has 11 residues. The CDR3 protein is CATTGVTEAFF. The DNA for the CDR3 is TGTGCCACCACAGGGGTTACTGAAGCTTTCTTT.

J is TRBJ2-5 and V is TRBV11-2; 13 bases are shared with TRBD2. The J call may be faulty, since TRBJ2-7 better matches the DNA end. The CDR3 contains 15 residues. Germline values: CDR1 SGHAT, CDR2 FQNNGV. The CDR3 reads CASSLGLAGSYEQYF. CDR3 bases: TGTGCCAGCAGCCTGGGACTAGCGGGGTCCTACGAGCAGTACTTC.

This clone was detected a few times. The CDR3 reads CASRGDSNYGYTF. The CDR3 DNA follows: TGTGCCAGCAGGGGGGACAGTAACTATGGCTACACCTTC. The chain links TRBV2 to TRBJ1-2, with 7 nucleotides matching TRBD1. From germline, CDR1 is SNHLY and CDR2 FYNNEI. V trimming: 6 bases; J trimming: 1 base; junction bases outside the gene matches: 2. The CDR3 length is 13 residues. The variable domain in full, with the rest retrieved from reference TRBV2 and TRBJ1-2, is EPEVTQTPSHQVTQMGQEVILRCVPISNHLYFYWYRQILGQKVEFLVSFYNNEISEKSEIFDDQFSVERPDGSNFTLKIRSTKLEDSAMYFCASRGDSNYGYTFGSGTRLTVV.

The CDR3, as DNA: TGTGCCAGCAGCGCGGCGGGGGCGCATGGAAACACCATATATTTT. Protein sequence: CASSAAGAHGNTIYF. The chain is built from TRBV7-2 and TRBJ1-3; TRBD1 might be the D (6 bases). The CDR3 runs 15 residues. Germline CDR1 and CDR2: SGHTA and FQGNSA. The V gene lost 5 bases and the J gene lost 3 bases, with 14 bases spanning the gap.